This T cell receptor beta chain originates from a study of T cell repertoires in cytomegalovirus infection. Study-wide context: Indications of both CMV infection and matching HLA type were provided by public TCR beta signatures.

Each CDR3 protein gets one entry after TCRdb re-called the reads with MiXCR. The repertoire includes around 260,000 distinct CDR3 sequences, around 25% of them detected once, and 14% sits in the top ten. Germline CDR1 SGHDN, CDR2 FVKESK. V lost 4 bases to trimming and J lost 1 base, with 16 bases between them. The CDR3 consists of 16 residues. About this clonotype itself: What it recognizes is unknown.

Study-wide results and limits: People with CMV and the relevant HLA were identified by cumulative public TCR beta family frequency.

The sequenced sample was PBMCs. The rearrangement uses TRBV14 and TRBJ1-1; D is ambiguous. The origin of this receptor is a human donor in good health (CMV status not recorded). Some clones in this sample may be carry-over from other donors' samples. CDR3 DNA: TGTGCCAGCAGCCCCCTTGAGCCTGAGGGGAACACTGAAGCTTTCTTT. This sequence encodes CASSPLEPEGNTEAFF.